The present TCR beta chain was sequenced within a study of blood T cell repertoires in COVID-19. Background on the study: Specimens from acute and convalescent COVID-19 originated in the United States, Italy and Spain.

Repertoires were generated with immunoSEQ multiplex PCR, while TCRdb's copy carries only in-frame clones and drops some. The sample consists of some 20,000 clones, approximately 90% of them appearing once. The V and J ends lost 5 bases and 3 bases, in that order; junction bases with no gene match: 6. There are 14 residues in the CDR3. Germline V CDR1 and CDR2: LNHDA, SQIVND (reference sequence). The chain has TRBV19 and TRBJ2-7, with 8 bases matching TRBD1. Specimen: peripheral blood. The clonotype comes from a woman aged 55-69 years with active COVID-19. This CDR3 reads CASSFDRGSYEQYF. CDR3 nucleotides: TGTGCCAGTAGTTTCGACAGGGGAAGCTACGAGCAGTACTTC.